Shown below are 7 T cell receptor beta chains from a single sample sequenced in a study of quantifying T cell responses using KT2 cells. Study at large: RNA was reverse transcribed with TCR alpha and beta constant-region primers.

An oligo carrying a UMI was ligated to the cDNA 3' end. First-round PCR used 3 to 4 cycles and beta primers RC1.1 and RC1.2 covering TRBC1 and TRBC2. TCRdb recomputed calls from the UMI-ligation and nested PCR reads with MiXCR, one row per CDR3 protein. The data hold about 32,000 distinct CDR3 sequences, with 6% to 8% observed a single time. The sequencing input was PBMCs spiked with cells of the T cell clone KT2. Receptors were obtained from a human donor.

This clonotype was recorded many times. V gene TRBV12-3 or TRBV12-4 combines with J gene TRBJ1-1; 7 bases map to TRBD1. Unmatched junction bases numbered 9, after V lost 6 bases and J lost 5 bases. There are 14 residues in the CDR3. DNA of the CDR3: TGTGCCAGCAGCCCCCAGGGGGTTCGTACTGAAGCTTTCTTT. It yields the protein CASSPQGVRTEAFF.

Ten or more counts support this clonotype. The rearrangement joins TRBV7-2 to TRBJ1-2, with D uncertain. With 5 bases removed from V and 6 bases from J, the gap between germline ends came to 10 bases. Germline CDR1 reads SGHTA; CDR2 reads FQGNSA. The CDR3 extends over 12 amino acids. DNA for the CDR3: TGTGCCAGCAGCCCCCCGAGGGATGGCTACACCTTC. Its translation is CASSPPRDGYTF.

The chain is built from TRBV6-2 or TRBV6-3 and TRBJ1-5, with no clear D. The CDR3 extends over 14 amino acids. The ends were cut back, 5 bases at V and 9 bases at J, with 17 bases in the middle. Germline-derived CDR1 and CDR2 are MNHEY and SVGEGT. CDR3 amino acids: CASSPNGFIRPQHF. CDR3 coding DNA: TGTGCCAGCAGTCCGAACGGGTTTATTCGGCCCCAGCATTTT.

V gene TRBV6-2 or TRBV6-3 combines with J gene TRBJ1-2, with a tentative D call TRBD1 (6 bases). Deletions cut 8 bases from V and 4 bases from J, with 20 bases between. From germline, CDR1 is MNHEY and CDR2 SVGEGT. This CDR3 is 15 amino acids long. CDR3 DNA: TGTGCCAGCCGGAACCCCGACAGGACAATCTATGGCTACACCTTC. Its translation is CASRNPDRTIYGYTF.

This clonotype has a count of ten or more. This chain joins TRBV20-1 and TRBJ1-5; TRBD1 might be the D (5 bases). Trimming pared 3 bases from V and 7 bases from J, leaving 13 bases between. Per germline, CDR1 DFQATT and CDR2 SNEGSKA (reference sequence). The CDR3 totals 13 residues. The CDR3 loop is CSARRQPGQPQHF. For the CDR3, the DNA is TGCAGTGCTAGGAGACAGCCTGGGCAGCCCCAGCATTTT.

For this clonotype: A much larger clone sits a single nucleotide away, making a read error possible. The chain uses TRBV19 and TRBJ1-5; TRBD1 aligns across 8 bases. The germline V gene encodes CDR1 LNHDA and CDR2 SQIVND (reference sequence). The CDR3 loop spans 14 amino acids. CDR3 DNA sequence: TGTGCCAGTAGTACGCGGACAGGGAATCAGCACCAGCATTTT. Translating gives CASSTRTGNQHQHF.

V is TRBV12-3 or TRBV12-4 and J is TRBJ2-3, with D possibly being TRBD2 (6 bases). There are 22 residues in the CDR3. The ends were cut back, 3 bases at V and 2 bases at J, with 33 bases in the middle. The CDR3 DNA is TGTGCCAGCAGTTTCGGGGGAGCGGTGGCCTATCGACCGTACTACGCCACAGATACGCAGTATTTT. Residues: CASSFGGAVAYRPYYATDTQYF.